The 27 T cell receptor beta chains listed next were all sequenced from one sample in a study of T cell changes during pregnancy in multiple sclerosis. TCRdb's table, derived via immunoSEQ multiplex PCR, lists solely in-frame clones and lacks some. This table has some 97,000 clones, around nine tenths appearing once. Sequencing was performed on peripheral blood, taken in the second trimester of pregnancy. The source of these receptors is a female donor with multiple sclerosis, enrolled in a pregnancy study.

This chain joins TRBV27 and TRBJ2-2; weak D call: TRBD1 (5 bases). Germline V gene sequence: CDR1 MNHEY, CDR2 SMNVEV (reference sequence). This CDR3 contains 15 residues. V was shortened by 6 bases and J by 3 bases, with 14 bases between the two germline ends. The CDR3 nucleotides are TGTGCCAGCAGAAGATTAACAGGAGACACCGGGGAGCTGTTTTTT. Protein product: CASRRLTGDTGELFF.

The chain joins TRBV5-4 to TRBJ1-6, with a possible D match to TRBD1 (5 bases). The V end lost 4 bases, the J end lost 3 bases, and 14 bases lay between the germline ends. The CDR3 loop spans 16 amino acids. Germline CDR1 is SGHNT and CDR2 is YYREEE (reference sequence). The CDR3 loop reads CASSRDSLYYNSPLHF. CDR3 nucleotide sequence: TGTGCCAGCAGCCGCGACAGTCTTTACTATAATTCACCCCTCCACTTT.

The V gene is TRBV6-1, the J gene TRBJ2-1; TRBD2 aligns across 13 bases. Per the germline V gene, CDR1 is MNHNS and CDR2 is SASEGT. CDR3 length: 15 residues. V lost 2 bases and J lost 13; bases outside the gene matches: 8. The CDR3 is CASSEQTSGGFPQFF. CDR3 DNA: TGTGCCAGCAGTGAACAGACTAGCGGGGGGTTCCCCCAGTTCTTC.

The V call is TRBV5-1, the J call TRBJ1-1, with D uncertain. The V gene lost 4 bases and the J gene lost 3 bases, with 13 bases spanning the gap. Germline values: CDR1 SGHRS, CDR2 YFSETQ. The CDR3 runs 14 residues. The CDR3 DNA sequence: TGCGCCAGCAGCCCAGCTTTAGCAGACACTGAAGCTTTCTTT. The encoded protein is CASSPALADTEAFF.

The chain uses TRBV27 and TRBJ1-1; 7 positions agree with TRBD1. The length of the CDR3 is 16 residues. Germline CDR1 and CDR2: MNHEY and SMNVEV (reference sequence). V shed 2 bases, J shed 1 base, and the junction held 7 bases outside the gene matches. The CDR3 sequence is CASSLRQGLPNTEAFF. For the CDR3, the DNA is TGTGCCAGCAGTTTACGACAGGGACTGCCGAACACTGAAGCTTTCTTT.

Here the CDR3 reads CASSTVGADTQYF. The DNA for the CDR3 is TGTGCCAGCAGCACCGTCGGGGCAGATACGCAGTATTTT. This chain links TRBV5-6 with TRBJ2-3, with D tentatively TRBD2 (5 bases). Germline assignment: CDR1 SGHDT and CDR2 YYEEEE. The V end was cut by 4 bases, the J end by 4 bases, with 10 bases between. CDR3 length: 13 amino acids.

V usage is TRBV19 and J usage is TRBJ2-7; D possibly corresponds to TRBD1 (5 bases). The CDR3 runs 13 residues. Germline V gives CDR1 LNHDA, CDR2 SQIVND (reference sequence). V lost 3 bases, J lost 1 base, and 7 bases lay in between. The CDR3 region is CASSIDSSYEQYF. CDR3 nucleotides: TGTGCCAGTAGTATTGACAGTTCCTACGAGCAGTACTTC.

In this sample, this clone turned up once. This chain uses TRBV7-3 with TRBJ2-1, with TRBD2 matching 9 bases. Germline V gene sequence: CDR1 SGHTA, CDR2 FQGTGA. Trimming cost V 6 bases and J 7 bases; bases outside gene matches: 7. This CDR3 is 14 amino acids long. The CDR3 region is CASRATSGWNEQFF. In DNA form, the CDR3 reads TGTGCCAGCAGAGCAACTAGCGGGTGGAATGAGCAGTTCTTC. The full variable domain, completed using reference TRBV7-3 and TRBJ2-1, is GAGVSQTPSNKVTEKGKYVELRCDPISGHTALYWYRQSLGQGPEFLIYFQGTGAADDSGLPNDRFFAVRPEGSVSTLKIQRTERGDSAVYLCASRATSGWNEQFFGPGTRLTVL.

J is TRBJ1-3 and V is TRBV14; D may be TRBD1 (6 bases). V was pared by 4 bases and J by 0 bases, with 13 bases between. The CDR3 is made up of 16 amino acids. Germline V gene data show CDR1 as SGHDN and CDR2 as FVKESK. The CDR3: CASSPNPTGSGNTIYF. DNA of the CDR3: TGTGCCAGCAGCCCAAACCCGACAGGCTCTGGAAACACCATATATTTT.

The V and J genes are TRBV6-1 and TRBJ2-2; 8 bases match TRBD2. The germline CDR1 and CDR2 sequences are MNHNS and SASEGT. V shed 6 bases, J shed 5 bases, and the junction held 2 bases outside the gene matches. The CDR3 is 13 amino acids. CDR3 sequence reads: CASRREATGELFF. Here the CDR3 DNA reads TGTGCCAGCAGGCGGGAGGCGACCGGGGAGCTGTTTTTT.

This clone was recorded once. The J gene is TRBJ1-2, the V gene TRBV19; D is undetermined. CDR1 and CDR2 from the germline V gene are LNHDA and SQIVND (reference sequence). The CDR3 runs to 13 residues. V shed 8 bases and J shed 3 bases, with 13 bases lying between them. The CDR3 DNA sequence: TGTGCCAGTGGAAACTTGGGAGACTATGGCTACACCTTC. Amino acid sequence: CASGNLGDYGYTF.

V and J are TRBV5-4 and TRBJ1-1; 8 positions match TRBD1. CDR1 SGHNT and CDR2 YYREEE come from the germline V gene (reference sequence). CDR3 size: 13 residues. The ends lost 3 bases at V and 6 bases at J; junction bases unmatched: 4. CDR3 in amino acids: CASSSSGGPEAFF. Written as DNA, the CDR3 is TGTGCCAGCAGCTCCTCAGGGGGCCCTGAAGCTTTCTTT.

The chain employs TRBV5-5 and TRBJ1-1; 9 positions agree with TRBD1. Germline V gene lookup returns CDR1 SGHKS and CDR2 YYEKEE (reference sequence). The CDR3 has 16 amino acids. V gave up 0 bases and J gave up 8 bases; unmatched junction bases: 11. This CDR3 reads CASSLGGTGISGEAFF. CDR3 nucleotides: TGTGCCAGCAGCTTGGGAGGGACAGGGATATCGGGCGAAGCTTTCTTT.

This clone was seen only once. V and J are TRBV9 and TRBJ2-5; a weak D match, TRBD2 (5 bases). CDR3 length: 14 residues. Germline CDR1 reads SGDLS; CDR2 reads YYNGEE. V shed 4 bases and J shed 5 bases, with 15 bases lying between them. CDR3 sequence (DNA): TGTGCCAGCAGCCTAGAAGGAGGTTTCGAGACCCAGTACTTC. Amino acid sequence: CASSLEGGFETQYF.

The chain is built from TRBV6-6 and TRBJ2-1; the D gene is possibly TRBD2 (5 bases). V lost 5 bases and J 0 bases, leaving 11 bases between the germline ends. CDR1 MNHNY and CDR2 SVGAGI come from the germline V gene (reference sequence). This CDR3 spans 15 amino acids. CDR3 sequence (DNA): TGTGCCAGCAGTGGGAGACCAGCCTCCTACAATGAGCAGTTCTTC. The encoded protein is CASSGRPASYNEQFF.

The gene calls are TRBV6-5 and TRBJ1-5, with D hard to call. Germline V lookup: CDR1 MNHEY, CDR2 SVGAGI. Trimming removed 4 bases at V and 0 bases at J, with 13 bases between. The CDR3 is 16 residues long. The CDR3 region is CASSSLGGYSNQPQHF. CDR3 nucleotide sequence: TGTGCCAGCAGTTCCCTCGGCGGCTATAGCAATCAGCCCCAGCATTTT.

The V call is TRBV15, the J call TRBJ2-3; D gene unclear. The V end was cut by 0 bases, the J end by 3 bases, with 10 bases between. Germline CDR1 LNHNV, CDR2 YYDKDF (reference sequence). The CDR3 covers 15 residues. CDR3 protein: CATSRDMSPTDTQYF. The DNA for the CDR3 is TGTGCCACCAGCAGAGATATGTCCCCGACAGATACGCAGTATTTT.

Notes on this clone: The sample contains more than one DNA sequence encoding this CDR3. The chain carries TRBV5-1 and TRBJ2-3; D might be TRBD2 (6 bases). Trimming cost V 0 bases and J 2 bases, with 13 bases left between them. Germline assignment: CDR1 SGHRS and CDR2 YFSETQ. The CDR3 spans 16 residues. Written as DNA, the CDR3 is TGCGCCAGCAGCTTGGAAGGGAGGCGGGACACAGATACGCAGTATTTT. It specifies CASSLEGRRDTDTQYF.

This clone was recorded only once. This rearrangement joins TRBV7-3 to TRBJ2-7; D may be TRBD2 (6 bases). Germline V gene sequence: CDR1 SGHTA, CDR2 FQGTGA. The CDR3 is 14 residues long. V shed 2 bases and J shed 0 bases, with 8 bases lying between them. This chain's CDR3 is CASSLAGSSYEQYF. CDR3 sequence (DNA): TGTGCCAGCAGCTTAGCGGGGAGCTCCTACGAGCAGTACTTC.

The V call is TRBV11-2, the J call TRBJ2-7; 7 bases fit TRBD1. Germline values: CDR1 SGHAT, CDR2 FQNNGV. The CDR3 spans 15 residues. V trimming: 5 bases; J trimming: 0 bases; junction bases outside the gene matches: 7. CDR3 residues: CASSIGTVFSYEQYF. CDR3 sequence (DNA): TGTGCCAGCAGCATTGGGACAGTTTTCTCCTACGAGCAGTACTTC.

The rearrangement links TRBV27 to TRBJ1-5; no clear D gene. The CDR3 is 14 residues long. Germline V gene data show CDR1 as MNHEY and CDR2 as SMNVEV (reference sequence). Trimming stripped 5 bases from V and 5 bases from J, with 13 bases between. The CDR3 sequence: CASSPRGPDQPQHF. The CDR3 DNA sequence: TGTGCCAGCAGTCCCAGAGGCCCGGATCAGCCCCAGCATTTT.

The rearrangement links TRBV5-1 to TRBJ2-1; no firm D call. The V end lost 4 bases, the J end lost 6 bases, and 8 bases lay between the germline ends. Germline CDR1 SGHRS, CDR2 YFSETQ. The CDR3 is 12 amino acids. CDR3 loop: CASSPPGNEQFF. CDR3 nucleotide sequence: TGCGCCAGCAGCCCCCCAGGCAATGAGCAGTTCTTC.

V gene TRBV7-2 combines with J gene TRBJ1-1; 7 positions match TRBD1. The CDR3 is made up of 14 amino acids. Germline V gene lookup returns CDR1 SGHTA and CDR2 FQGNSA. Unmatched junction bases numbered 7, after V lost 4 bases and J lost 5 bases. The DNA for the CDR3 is TGTGCCAGCAGCTCACAGGGGCGCAGGACTGAAGCTTTCTTT. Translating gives CASSSQGRRTEAFF.

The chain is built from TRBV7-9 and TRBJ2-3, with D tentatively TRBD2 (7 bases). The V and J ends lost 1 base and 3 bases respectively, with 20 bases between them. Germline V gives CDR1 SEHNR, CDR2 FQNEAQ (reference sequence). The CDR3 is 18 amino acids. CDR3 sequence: CASSLVQGLADGTDTQYF. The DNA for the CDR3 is TGTGCCAGCAGCTTAGTTCAGGGGCTAGCGGATGGGACAGATACGCAGTATTTT.

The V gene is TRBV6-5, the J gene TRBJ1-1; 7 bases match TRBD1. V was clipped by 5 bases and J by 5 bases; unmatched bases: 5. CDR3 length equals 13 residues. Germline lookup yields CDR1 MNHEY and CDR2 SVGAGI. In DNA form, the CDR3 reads TGTGCCAGCAGTCGCGACAGGGTTACTGAAGCTTTCTTT. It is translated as CASSRDRVTEAFF.

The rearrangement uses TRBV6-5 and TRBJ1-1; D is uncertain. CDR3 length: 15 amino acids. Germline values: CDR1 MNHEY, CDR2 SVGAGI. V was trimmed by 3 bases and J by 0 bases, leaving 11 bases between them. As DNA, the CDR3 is TGTGCCAGCAGTTATAGTGAGGTAATGAACACTGAAGCTTTCTTT. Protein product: CASSYSEVMNTEAFF.

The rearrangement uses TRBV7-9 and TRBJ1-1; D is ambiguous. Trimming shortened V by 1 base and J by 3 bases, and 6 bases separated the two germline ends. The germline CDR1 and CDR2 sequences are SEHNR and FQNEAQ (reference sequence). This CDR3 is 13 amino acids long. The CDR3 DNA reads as TGTGCCAGCAGCTTAGATTCGTACACTGAAGCTTTCTTT. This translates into CASSLDSYTEAFF.